What follows is one TCR beta chain and its context. The antigen remains unidentified. Germline CDR1 is MNHEY and CDR2 is SMNVEV (reference sequence). The CDR3 runs to 17 residues. Germline trimming cut 6 bases from V and 5 bases from J; bases unmatched to any gene: 16. The data originate from a study of T cell responses to AZD1222 COVID-19 vaccine. Profiling relied on immunoSEQ multiplex PCR, and the TCRdb table lists in-frame clones only, not all of them. The sample contains 150,000 or so clones, 85% to 95% of which appear only once. The study's findings and limits: Sampling that yielded the repertoires occurred only after the peak T cell response.

The chain uses TRBV27 and TRBJ2-7; 10 nucleotides line up with TRBD1. The clonotype was recovered from an adult in good health. Sequencing was performed on peripheral blood, taken on day 0 of AZD1222 vaccination. For the CDR3, the DNA is TGTGCCAGCAGCTTAACCTCTTCCGGGGACAGGGGACACGAGCAGTACTTC. It translates to CASSLTSSGDRGHEQYF.